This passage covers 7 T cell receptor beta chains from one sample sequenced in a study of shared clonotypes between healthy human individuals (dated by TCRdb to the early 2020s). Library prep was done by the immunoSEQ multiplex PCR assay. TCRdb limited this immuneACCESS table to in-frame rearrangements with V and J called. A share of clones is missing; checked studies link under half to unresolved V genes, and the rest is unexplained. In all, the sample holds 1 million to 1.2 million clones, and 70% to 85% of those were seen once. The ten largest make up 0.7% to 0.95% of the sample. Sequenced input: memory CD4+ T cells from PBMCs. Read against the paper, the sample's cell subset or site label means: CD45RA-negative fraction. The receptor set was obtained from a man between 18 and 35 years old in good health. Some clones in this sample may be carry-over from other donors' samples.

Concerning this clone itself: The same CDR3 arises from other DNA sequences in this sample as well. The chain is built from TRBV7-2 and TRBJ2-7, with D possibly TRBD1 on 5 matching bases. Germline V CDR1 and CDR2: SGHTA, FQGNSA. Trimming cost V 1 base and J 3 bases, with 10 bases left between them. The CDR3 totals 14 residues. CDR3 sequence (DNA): TGTGCCAGCAGCTTAGGGGGCCTGGGCTACGAGCAGTACTTC. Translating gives CASSLGGLGYEQYF.

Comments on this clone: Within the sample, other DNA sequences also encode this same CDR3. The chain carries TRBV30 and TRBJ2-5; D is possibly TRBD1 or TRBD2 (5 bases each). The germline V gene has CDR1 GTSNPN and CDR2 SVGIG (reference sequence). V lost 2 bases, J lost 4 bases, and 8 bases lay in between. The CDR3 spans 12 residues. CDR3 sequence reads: CAWSPGRETQYF. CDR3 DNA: TGTGCCTGGAGTCCAGGGAGAGAGACCCAGTACTTC. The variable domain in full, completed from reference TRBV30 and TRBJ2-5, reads SQTIHQWPATLVQPVGSPLSLECTVEGTSNPNLYWYRQAAGRGLQLLFYSVGIGQISSEVPQNLSASRPQDRQFILSSKKLLLSDSGFYLCAWSPGRETQYFGPGTRLLVL.

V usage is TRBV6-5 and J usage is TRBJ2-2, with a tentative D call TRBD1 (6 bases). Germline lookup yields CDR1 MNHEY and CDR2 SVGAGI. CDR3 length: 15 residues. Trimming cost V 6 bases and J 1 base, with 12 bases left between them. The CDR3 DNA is TGTGCCAGCAGACTACAGGGTGGGAACACCGGGGAGCTGTTTTTT. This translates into CASRLQGGNTGELFF.

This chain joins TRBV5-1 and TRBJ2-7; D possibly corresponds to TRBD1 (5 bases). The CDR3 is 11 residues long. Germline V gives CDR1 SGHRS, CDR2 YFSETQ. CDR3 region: CGWPRAYEQYF. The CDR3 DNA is TGCGGGTGGCCCAGGGCCTACGAGCAGTACTTC.

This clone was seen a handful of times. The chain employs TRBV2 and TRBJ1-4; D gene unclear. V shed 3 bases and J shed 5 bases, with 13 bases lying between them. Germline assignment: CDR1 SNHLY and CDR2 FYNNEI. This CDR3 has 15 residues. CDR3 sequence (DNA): TGTGCCAGCAGTGACCGTGGGCAGGTGAATGAAAAACTGTTTTTT. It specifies CASSDRGQVNEKLFF.

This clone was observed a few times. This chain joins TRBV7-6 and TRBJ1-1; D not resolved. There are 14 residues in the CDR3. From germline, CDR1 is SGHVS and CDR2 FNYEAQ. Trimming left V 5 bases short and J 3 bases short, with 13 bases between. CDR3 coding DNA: TGTGCCAGCAGCCCAAGGATGTCCTACACTGAAGCTTTCTTT. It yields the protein CASSPRMSYTEAFF.

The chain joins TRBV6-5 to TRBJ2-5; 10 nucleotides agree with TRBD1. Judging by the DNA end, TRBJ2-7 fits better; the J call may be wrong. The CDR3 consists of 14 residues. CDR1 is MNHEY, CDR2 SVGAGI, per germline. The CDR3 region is CASSYRDRGYEQYF. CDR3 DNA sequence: TGTGCCAGCAGTTACCGGGACAGGGGCTACGAGCAGTACTTC.